One and the same sample provided the 12 T cell receptor beta chains below, sequenced in a study of T cells in Graves' hyperthyroidism and ophthalmopathy (dated by TCRdb to the late 2010s). Libraries were built with multiplex PCR. Sequencer: Illumina HiSeq 2000. TCR beta CDR3 regions were amplified from RNA transcripts. The first round of RT-PCR for the TCR CDR3 was performed with the HTBI primer set and the Qiagen OneStep RT-PCR kit. TCRdb reworked the public reads: Q25 trimming with fastp, MiXCR clone assembly, productive beta chains retained. Identical CDR3 proteins give one entry, which carries the most common genes and DNA. This sample lists about 700,000 distinct CDR3 sequences; around 15% were detected once. The ten largest clones capture about 9.4% of the sample. The source material was blood. Receptor source: a woman in her late teens or twenties with Graves' hyperthyroidism.

This clonotype occurred many times. The chain employs TRBV28 and TRBJ1-1, with D uncertain. The CDR3 loop spans 12 amino acids. Germline V lookup: CDR1 MDHEN, CDR2 SYDVKM. Trimming took 3 bases from V and 8 from J, leaving 10 bases between them. CDR3 sequence (DNA): TGTGCCAGCAGTTTGTTGATGGGAGAAGCTTTCTTT. It specifies CASSLLMGEAFF.

There are a few counts of this clonotype. This chain uses TRBV7-9 with TRBJ2-5, with 8 nucleotides matching TRBD2. CDR1 and CDR2 from the germline V gene are SEHNR and FQNEAQ (reference sequence). The CDR3 consists of 16 residues. The trim removed 5 bases at V and 1 base at J, leaving 9 bases unmatched. The CDR3 coding sequence is TGTGCCAGCAGCCCATTAGGGACTAGACCCCAAGAGACCCAGTACTTC. This sequence encodes CASSPLGTRPQETQYF.

This clonotype was recorded many times. The chain has TRBV4-3 and TRBJ2-7; the match to TRBD2 covers 7 bases. Germline trimming cut 0 bases from V and 4 bases from J; bases unmatched to any gene: 12. This CDR3 has 17 residues. Germline V gene data show CDR1 as LGHNA and CDR2 as YSLEER. The CDR3 here is CASSQDWDYTIDYEQYF. The CDR3 bases are TGCGCCAGCAGCCAAGATTGGGACTACACTATCGATTACGAGCAGTACTTC.

The sample holds many counts of this clonotype. The V and J genes are TRBV20-1 and TRBJ2-5, with D possibly being TRBD1 or TRBD2 (5 bases each). With 3 bases removed from V and 4 bases from J, the gap between germline ends came to 15 bases. Germline V lookup: CDR1 DFQATT, CDR2 SNEGSKA (reference sequence). There are 14 residues in the CDR3. The CDR3 region has the DNA TGCAGTGCTAGTAGTGGGGGAGTAGGAGAGACCCAGTACTTC. It specifies CSASSGGVGETQYF.

This clonotype showed up many times. This chain uses TRBV3-1 with TRBJ1-2, with D possibly being TRBD1 (6 bases). This CDR3 region has 16 residues. The ends were cut back, 3 bases at V and 1 base at J, with 15 bases in the middle. From germline, CDR1 is LGHDT and CDR2 YNNKEL (reference sequence). CDR3 sequence (DNA): TGTGCCAGCAGCCATACCGGGACAATGCTTAACTATGGCTACACCTTC. This translates into CASSHTGTMLNYGYTF.

This clonotype was observed a few times. V and J are TRBV19 and TRBJ2-1, with D possibly matching TRBD2 (6 bases). Germline V gene data show CDR1 as LNHDA and CDR2 as SQIVND (reference sequence). V was pared by 6 bases and J by 9 bases, with 15 bases between. The CDR3 sequence is 13 residues long. The CDR3 loop reads CASSRDLWGEQFF. Here the CDR3 DNA reads TGTGCCAGTAGCAGGGACTTATGGGGTGAGCAGTTCTTC.

The table lists this clonotype with a few counts. The chain uses TRBV12-3 or TRBV12-4 and TRBJ1-4, with a possible D match to TRBD1 (6 bases). CDR3 length: 13 residues. V was shortened by 5 bases and J by 13 bases, with 17 bases between the two germline ends. CDR3 DNA sequence: TGTGCCAGCAGTCTATCAGACAGGTCCGGACTGTTTTTT. This codes for CASSLSDRSGLFF.

V gene TRBV28 combines with J gene TRBJ2-7, with 14 bases identical to TRBD2. The CDR3 has 14 residues. Germline V gene sequence: CDR1 MDHEN, CDR2 SYDVKM. V dropped 8 bases and J dropped 1; count of bases not matched to a gene: 1. The CDR3 sequence: CASGTSGSSYEQYF. The CDR3 coding sequence is TGTGCCAGCGGGACTAGCGGGAGTTCCTACGAGCAGTACTTC. Supplemented by reference TRBV28 and TRBJ2-7, the full variable domain reads DVKVTQSSRYLVKRTGEKVFLECVQDMDHENMFWYRQDPGLGLRLIYFSYDVKMKEKGDIPEGYSVSREKKERFSLILESASTNQTSMYLCASGTSGSSYEQYFGPGTRLTVT.

Points on this clonotype: Since a much larger clone is just one base distant, this may be a read error. This chain uses TRBV9 with TRBJ2-7, with a tentative D call TRBD2 (6 bases). CDR1 and CDR2 (germline): SGDLS, YYNGEE. This CDR3 has 16 amino acids. CDR3 in DNA: TGTGCCGGCAGCGTAGCCTGGGACTTGCCGACCTACGAGCAGTACTTC. This translates into CAGSVAWDLPTYEQYF.

As DNA, the CDR3 is TGTGCCTGGAGACGCGGGGGAACCTACAATGAGCAGTTCTTC. Residues: CAWRRGGTYNEQFF. J is TRBJ2-1 and V is TRBV30, with 7 bases that match TRBD2. V lost 3 bases to trimming and J lost 2 bases; unmatched junction nucleotides: 4. The CDR3 runs to 14 residues. Per the germline V gene, CDR1 is GTSNPN and CDR2 is SVGIG (reference sequence).

In this sample, this clonotype turned up a few times. The J gene is TRBJ2-7, the V gene TRBV30; possibly TRBD2 for D (5 bases). V dropped 0 bases and J dropped 5 bases, with 17 bases sitting between them. CDR1 is GTSNPN and CDR2 is SVGIG in the germline V gene (reference sequence). The CDR3 is 15 amino acids. CDR3 sequence: CAWSVRVGGSHEQYF. CDR3 sequence (DNA): TGTGCCTGGAGTGTAAGGGTTGGAGGATCCCACGAGCAGTACTTC.

This clonotype was observed a few times. V is TRBV6-5 and J is TRBJ2-5; the D is unclear. CDR3 size: 15 residues. Trimming left V 0 bases short and J 1 base short, with 9 bases between. Germline CDR1 is MNHEY and CDR2 is SVGAGI. CDR3 amino acids: CASSYSMAIQETQYF. The DNA for the CDR3 is TGTGCCAGCAGTTACTCGATGGCTATCCAAGAGACCCAGTACTTC.